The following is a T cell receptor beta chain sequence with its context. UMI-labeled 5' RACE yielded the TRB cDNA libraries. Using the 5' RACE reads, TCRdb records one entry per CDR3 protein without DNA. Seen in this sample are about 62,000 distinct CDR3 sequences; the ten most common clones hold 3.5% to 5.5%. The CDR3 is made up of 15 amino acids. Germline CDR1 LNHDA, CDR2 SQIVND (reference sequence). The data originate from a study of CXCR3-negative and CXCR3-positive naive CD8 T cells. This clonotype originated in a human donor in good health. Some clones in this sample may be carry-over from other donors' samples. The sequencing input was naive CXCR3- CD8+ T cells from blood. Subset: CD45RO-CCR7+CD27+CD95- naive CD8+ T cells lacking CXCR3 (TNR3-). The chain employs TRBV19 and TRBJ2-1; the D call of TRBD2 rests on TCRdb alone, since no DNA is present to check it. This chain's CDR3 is CASSIISGGYNEQFF.